The rows below give T cell receptor beta chains drawn from one sample of a study of OX40 agonist ivuxolimab in advanced cancers. The method was immunoSEQ multiplex PCR; TCRdb's version includes in-frame clones alone and lacks a portion of them. The sample includes nearly 20,000 clones, about 80% of them seen just once. The sequenced sample was CD4+ or CD8+ T cells sorted from blood, obtained in a trial of the OX40 agonist ivuxolimab. The receptors here all came from an adult with an advanced solid tumor such as melanoma, head and neck, liver or kidney cancer. The CDR3 runs from the conserved cysteine through the conserved F or W. The order of the fields is clone size, J gene, V gene, D gene, CDR3 protein, CDR3 DNA. A D gene is named only where the DNA matches it firmly. Clone size appears in some rows only: once, few, many, or a class for an expanded clone.

NA TRBJ2-7 TRBV4-3 TRBD1 CASSQDLRQGAWEQYF TGCGCCAGCAGCCAAGATCTAAGACAGGGGGCGTGGGAGCAGTACTTC
once TRBJ1-2 TRBV6-6 NA CASNPDSNYGYTF TGTGCCAGCAACCCGGACAGCAACTATGGCTACACCTTC
medium-sized TRBJ2-7 TRBV19 NA CASSISSSGGGEQYF TGTGCCAGTAGTATTTCTTCGTCGGGGGGCGGCGAGCAGTACTTC
NA TRBJ2-3 TRBV5-4 NA CASSRSRDDGTDTQYF TGTGCCAGCAGTCGATCCCGGGACGATGGAACAGATACGCAGTATTTT
NA TRBJ2-7 TRBV7-9 TRBD2 CASTSPPSGRLYEQYF TGTGCCAGCACCAGCCCCCCTAGCGGGAGACTCTACGAGCAGTACTTC
NA TRBJ1-4 TRBV13 NA CASSLLGPNEKLFF TGTGCCAGCAGCTTACTAGGACCGAATGAAAAACTGTTTTTT
NA TRBJ2-2 TRBV9 TRBD1 CASSSGQANTGELFF TGTGCCAGCAGCTCGGGACAGGCGAACACCGGGGAGCTGTTTTTT
NA TRBJ2-7 TRBV5-1 TRBD2 CASSQDWRLADEQYF TGCGCCAGCAGCCAAGATTGGAGACTAGCGGACGAGCAGTACTTC
NA TRBJ2-5 TRBV27 TRBD1 CASSFLKTGDGAVQETQYF TGTGCCAGCAGTTTCCTTAAGACAGGGGATGGGGCCGTCCAAGAGACCCAGTACTTC
NA TRBJ2-1 TRBV19 NA CASSMKGNEQFF TGTGCCAGTAGTATGAAAGGAAATGAGCAGTTCTTC
few TRBJ2-3 TRBV7-6 NA CASSLLMGEGPDTQYF TGTGCCAGCAGCTTACTGATGGGAGAGGGTCCAGATACGCAGTATTTT
few TRBJ1-4 TRBV6-6 TRBD1 CASYWVPGQPNEKLFF TGTGCCAGCTATTGGGTCCCGGGACAGCCTAATGAAAAACTGTTTTTT
few TRBJ1-2 TRBV9 TRBD1 CASSVDSGQGPYGYTF TGTGCCAGCAGCGTAGATTCGGGACAGGGACCATATGGCTACACCTTC
NA TRBJ2-7 TRBV11-1 NA CASSLGTEQYF TGTGCCAGCAGCCTGGGGACAGAGCAGTACTTC
NA TRBJ2-5 TRBV7-9 TRBD2 CASSPSGGLQETQYF TGTGCCAGCAGCCCTAGCGGGGGGTTGCAAGAGACCCAGTACTTC
NA TRBJ1-2 TRBV6-1 TRBD1 CASSEGDRIANYGYTF TGTGCCAGCAGTGAGGGGGACAGAATCGCTAACTATGGCTACACCTTC
NA TRBJ1-1 TRBV7-8 NA CASSFWGDGATEAFF TGTGCCAGCAGCTTCTGGGGGGACGGGGCCACTGAAGCTTTCTTT
NA TRBJ2-1 TRBV4-1 NA CASTSMDTYNEQFF TGCGCCAGCACCTCCATGGACACCTACAATGAGCAGTTCTTC
NA TRBJ2-2 TRBV27 NA CASSLWGSGTGELFF TGTGCCAGCAGTTTATGGGGAAGTGGGACCGGGGAGCTGTTTTTT
once TRBJ2-2 TRBV19 NA CASSMAWAIITNTGELFF TGTGCCAGTAGTATGGCCTGGGCAATAATTACGAACACCGGGGAGCTGTTTTTT
few TRBJ1-1 TRBV7-9 TRBD1 CASSWDGTGGREAFF TGTGCCAGCAGCTGGGACGGGACAGGGGGCCGTGAAGCTTTCTTT
NA TRBJ2-1 TRBV25-1 NA CASTGSSYNEQFF TGTGCCAGCACAGGAAGCTCCTACAATGAGCAGTTCTTC
NA TRBJ2-1 TRBV14 NA CASSQVGGNYNEQFF TGTGCCAGCAGCCAAGTGGGGGGAAACTACAATGAGCAGTTCTTC
NA TRBJ2-7 TRBV4-3 NA CASSQDTSKHYEQYF TGCGCCAGCAGCCAAGATACCTCCAAGCACTACGAGCAGTACTTC
NA TRBJ2-1 TRBV30 TRBD2 CAWSLTSGDVNEQFF TGTGCCTGGAGCCTGACTAGCGGGGACGTCAATGAGCAGTTCTTC
once TRBJ2-1 TRBV30 TRBD1 CAWDLGGTYNEQFF TGTGCCTGGGACCTAGGGGGCACCTACAATGAGCAGTTCTTC
NA TRBJ1-2 TRBV27 NA CASSLSEGTFGYTF TGTGCCAGCAGTTTATCGGAGGGGACTTTTGGCTACACCTTC
NA TRBJ2-1 TRBV7-9 NA CASSLDQGTGKGYNEQFF TGTGCCAGCAGCTTAGACCAGGGCACAGGGAAGGGCTACAATGAGCAGTTCTTC
NA TRBJ2-1 TRBV27 NA CASSWAGEQFF TGTGCCAGCAGTTGGGCTGGTGAGCAGTTCTTC
NA TRBJ2-5 TRBV6-5 NA CASSYPTREETQYF TGTGCCAGCAGTTACCCGACTAGGGAAGAGACCCAGTACTTC
once TRBJ2-3 TRBV16 NA CASSRILDTQYF TGTGCCAGCAGCCGGATCTTGGATACGCAGTATTTT
NA TRBJ1-1 TRBV28 NA CASSSTNTEAFF TGTGCCAGCAGTTCCACGAACACTGAAGCTTTCTTT
once TRBJ2-1 TRBV18 NA CASSPGPNHEQFF TGTGCCAGCTCACCGGGACCTAACCATGAGCAGTTCTTC
many TRBJ2-1 TRBV19 TRBD2 CASIREGQQFF TGTGCCAGTATTCGGGAGGGCCAGCAGTTCTTC
NA TRBJ2-3 TRBV28 TRBD2 CASIRGGRGKDTQYF TGTGCCAGCATCCGGGGGGGCAGAGGCAAGGATACGCAGTATTTT
NA TRBJ1-5 TRBV6-5 NA CASSLDTLNQPQHF TGTGCCAGCAGCCTGGACACCCTGAATCAGCCCCAGCATTTT
NA TRBJ2-3 TRBV29-1 NA CSVEDGSSTDTQYF TGCAGCGTTGAGGACGGGAGTAGCACAGATACGCAGTATTTT
many TRBJ2-1 TRBV6-4 TRBD2 CASSAGGHNEQFF TGTGCCAGCAGTGCGGGGGGGCACAATGAGCAGTTCTTC
once TRBJ1-2 TRBV28 NA CASSPLDRHIDGYTF TGTGCCAGCAGTCCCCTGGACCGTCATATCGATGGCTACACCTTC
NA TRBJ2-7 TRBV4-3 TRBD2 CASSQDAGRVYEQYF TGCGCCAGCAGCCAAGATGCCGGGAGGGTTTACGAGCAGTACTTC
NA TRBJ2-1 TRBV18 NA CASSPLPPTANRGDEQFF TGTGCCAGCTCACCACTTCCTCCAACTGCCAACCGGGGAGATGAGCAGTTCTTC
NA TRBJ2-1 TRBV28 NA CASSLPQGGPLYNEQFF TGTGCCAGCAGTTTACCACAGGGGGGGCCCCTTTACAATGAGCAGTTCTTC
NA TRBJ2-5 TRBV11-1 NA CASSSSTAETQYF TGTGCCAGCAGCTCATCTACGGCAGAGACCCAGTACTTC
NA TRBJ2-2 TRBV4-3 NA CASSHKPRTGELFF TGCGCCAGCAGCCACAAACCCAGAACCGGGGAGCTGTTTTTT
few TRBJ2-3 TRBV6-1 TRBD2 CASSLGRDTDTQYF TGTGCCAGCAGTCTGGGGAGGGACACAGATACGCAGTATTTT
few TRBJ2-7 TRBV28 TRBD1 CASSPWDRAYEQYF TGTGCCAGCAGTCCGTGGGACAGGGCCTACGAGCAGTACTTC
few TRBJ2-1 TRBV14 NA CASSQVSYNEQFF TGTGCCAGCAGCCAAGTTTCCTACAATGAGCAGTTCTTC
NA TRBJ1-5 TRBV4-3 TRBD1 CASSQETGNFNQPQHF TGCGCCAGCAGCCAAGAGACAGGGAATTTCAATCAGCCCCAGCATTTT